These T cell receptor beta chains were read from a single sample in a study of CD8 T cells in ankylosing spondylitis. TCRdb fed the 5' RACE reads into MiXCR, producing one record per CDR3 protein. This table has 220,000 or so distinct CDR3 sequences, approximately 20% appearing once. The sequencing input was blood, either unsorted or a sorted T cell fraction (not recorded which). Receptor source: a male donor with ankylosing spondylitis. Both conserved end residues are part of each CDR3. A D gene is named only where the DNA matches it firmly. Rows may omit the clone size; those that give it use once, few, many or a size class.

v_call	clone_size	j_call	d_call	cdr3_aa	cdr3_nt
TRBV15	NA	TRBJ2-3	NA	CATSIFGPQGTDTQYF	TGTGCCACCAGCATTTTCGGTCCCCAGGGTACAGATACGCAGTATTTT
TRBV20-1	many	TRBJ2-5	NA	CSARTLGGETQYF	TGCAGTGCTAGAACCCTAGGGGGAGAGACCCAGTACTTC
TRBV5-1	many	TRBJ2-7	TRBD1	CASSFRGQGPYEQYF	TGCGCCAGCAGCTTCCGGGGACAGGGGCCCTACGAGCAGTACTTC
TRBV5-6	few	TRBJ1-3	NA	CASSYNSGNTIYF	TGTGCCAGCAGCTATAACTCTGGAAACACCATATATTTT
TRBV20-1	NA	TRBJ1-5	NA	CSGAYSNQPQHF	TGCAGTGGCGCATATAGCAATCAGCCCCAGCATTTT
TRBV6-1	NA	TRBJ2-1	NA	CASRPRLDLTYNEQFF	TGTGCCAGCAGACCCCGGCTGGACCTCACCTACAATGAGCAGTTCTTC
TRBV27	NA	TRBJ2-3	NA	CASTGFTDTQYF	TGTGCCAGCACCGGGTTCACAGATACGCAGTATTTT
TRBV4-1	many	TRBJ1-1	NA	CASSQAAVNTEAFF	TGCGCCAGCAGCCAAGCGGCGGTGAACACTGAAGCTTTCTTT
TRBV27	NA	TRBJ2-3	NA	CASRSGTHGGANTQYF	TGTGCCAGCAGATCCGGGACTCATGGGGGGGCGAATACGCAGTATTTT
TRBV12-3/TRBV12-4	many	TRBJ1-5	NA	CASSLWGFQPQHF	TGTGCCAGCAGTTTATGGGGGTTCCAGCCCCAGCATTTT